In its sample, the clone carrying this TCR beta chain was seen many times. No antigen is known for it. This specimen comes from a study of T cells in Graves' hyperthyroidism and ophthalmopathy. Uncontrolled infection, other autoimmune disease, pregnancy or lactation excluded patients. Looked up from germline, CDR1 is WNHNN and CDR2 is SYGVQD (reference sequence). V was cut by 2 bases and J by 6 bases, with 11 bases left in between. The CDR3 extends over 13 amino acids. Overall study results and limits: Ophthalmopathy got predicted by the model a median approximately 6.4 months before its onset. Through a model of 13 V-J features, ophthalmopathy was separated from stable hyperthyroidism. Most clonotypes that expanded in the thyroid above 0.001 also showed up in blood.

Researchers took RNA transcripts and amplified the TCR beta CDR3 regions from them. First-round RT-PCR targeting the TCR CDR3 was performed with the HTBI primer set. Each CDR3 protein is one row after TCRdb ran MiXCR on the multiplex PCR reads. The sample records 650,000 to 800,000 distinct CDR3 sequences, less than 45% being singletons. The chain recombines TRBV10-1 with TRBJ2-7; possibly TRBD1 for D (6 bases). The receptor was derived from an adult man with Graves' disease, either hyperthyroidism or ophthalmopathy (not recorded which). The sample comprised peripheral blood or thyroid tissue (not recorded which). The CDR3 coding sequence is TGCGCCAGCAGTGAGGAGGGACACGGCGAGCAGTACTTC. Residues: CASSEEGHGEQYF.